This TCR beta chain was recovered during a study of blood T cells in healthy people across ages. Overall study results and limits: There was a strong correlation between TCR beta diversity and naive T cell percentage.

PCR was performed a second time for about 7 to 11 cycles using a sample-barcoded 5' primer and a J-beta primer mix. Carrying 12 random nucleotides, a template-switch adaptor labeled each individual cDNA molecule. TCRdb re-called the 5' RACE reads through MiXCR, storing one row per CDR3 protein. There are about 700,000 distinct CDR3 sequences in the sample; roughly 32% occur only once, and roughly 15% lies in the top ten. This clonotype has only one observation. Its antigen is still unknown. A junction end diverges from the germline sequence, so it may reflect a read error. CDR1 and CDR2 from the germline V gene are LGHDT and YNNKEL (reference sequence). This CDR3 comprises 14 residues.

The sequence came from a woman older than 75 in good health. Sequencing input: blood. The chain joins TRBV3-1 to TRBJ2-4, with 7 bases lining up with TRBD2. The CDR3 nucleotides read TGTGTCAGCAGCCAAGATACCGGGGGGAGCATTCAGTACTTC. Protein sequence: CVSSQDTGGSIQYF.